A selection of T cell receptor beta chains follows, all from one sample in a study of blood T cells in healthy people across ages. Each CDR3 protein gets one entry after TCRdb re-called the 5' RACE reads with MiXCR. The repertoire has roughly 800,000 distinct CDR3 sequences, roughly 50% of them found once; the top ten carry under 50%. The sequencing sample was made of blood. Receptor source: a man aged 80 or over in good health. CDR3s include the opening cysteine and the closing phenylalanine or tryptophan. The D gene is left open where the match is weak. Some rows have no size entry. The others give once, few or many, or a class for an expanded clone.

>NA|TRBJ1-1|NA|TRBV2
TGTGCCAGCAGTGGACAGGCTCAAAGGGGCACTGAAGCTTTCTTT
CASSGQAQRGTEAFF
>few|TRBJ1-2|NA|TRBV12-3/TRBV12-4
TGTGCCAGCAGATCTAGTACGGGGGGCCATGGCTACACCTTC
CASRSSTGGHGYTF
>NA|TRBJ2-1|NA|TRBV29-1
TGCAGCGTTGGGGTCCTAGCGAGCAATGAGCAGTTCTTC
CSVGVLASNEQFF
>few|TRBJ1-5|TRBD1|TRBV28
TGTGCCAGCAGACCGGGACAGGGAGGCAATCAGCCCCAGCATTTT
CASRPGQGGNQPQHF
>once|TRBJ1-6|NA|TRBV2
TGTGCCAGCGCAGGGAGGAGCTCCTATAATTCACCCCTCCACTTT
CASAGRSSYNSPLHF
>few|TRBJ1-2|NA|TRBV25-1
TGTGCCAGCAGTGGGCCGGGACTTCCTAACTATGGCTACACCTTC
CASSGPGLPNYGYTF
>NA|TRBJ2-5|NA|TRBV7-3
TGTGCCAGCTCCCCAGGGGCGGGAGTTAAGGGGACCCAGTACTTC
CASSPGAGVKGTQYF
>NA|TRBJ2-7|TRBD1|TRBV27
TGTGCCAGCAGTTCCTGGACAGGGGGTTCCTACGAGCAGTACTTC
CASSSWTGGSYEQYF
>NA|TRBJ2-1|NA|TRBV5-1
TGCGCCAGCAGCCCCGTGAGGGGTGTCTACAATGGGCAGTTCTTC
CASSPVRGVYNGQFF
>many|TRBJ2-5|NA|TRBV12-3/TRBV12-4
TGTGCCAGCAGTTTTCAAGAGACCCAGTACTTC
CASSFQETQYF
>few|TRBJ2-1|TRBD2|TRBV9
TGTGCCAGCAGCCTTAGCGGGAGTATAAGCAATGAGCAGTTCTTC
CASSLSGSISNEQFF
>few|TRBJ1-1|NA|TRBV20-1
TGCAGTGCTAGACCCCCTGGGGGGGAGATGAACACTGAAGCTTTCTTT
CSARPPGGEMNTEAFF